This entry concerns a single TCR beta chain. RNA amounts of about 0.5 to 1 ug underwent reverse transcription with random hexamers. It was immunoSEQ multiplex PCR that amplified TCR beta CDR3 across 54 Vbeta and 13 Jbeta. TCRdb passed the immunoSEQ multiplex PCR reads through MiXCR, listing each CDR3 protein once. This repertoire shows more than 95,000 distinct CDR3 sequences, 90% to 95% found once; its top ten account for less than 0.25%. This record comes from a study of CD8 T cells in Susac syndrome. Germline V gene data show CDR1 as MNHEY and CDR2 as SVGAGI. There are 13 residues in the CDR3. The germline V and J ends were trimmed by 2 bases and 6 bases, with 10 bases remaining between them.

Sequenced material: CD8+ T cells from PBMCs. The rearrangement links TRBV6-5 to TRBJ1-2; D gene ambiguous. The clonotype originates from a human donor with Susac syndrome. The CDR3 DNA follows: TGTGCCAGCAGTTACGGGCAGTTTAATGGCTACACCTTC. Translated, it gives CASSYGQFNGYTF.